This section outlines one TCR beta chain sequence together with its context. Its cognate antigen is unknown. The data are from a study of cytomegalovirus exposure and HLA in healthy donors. In germline, CDR1 is MNHEY, CDR2 SVGAGI. V dropped 5 bases and J dropped 8 bases, with 17 bases sitting between them. The CDR3 loop spans 14 amino acids. Primers for the PCR totalled 60 Vbeta and 13 Jbeta. This table comes from immunoSEQ multiplex PCR, and its TCRdb copy is limited to in-frame clones, with some not included. The sample contains approximately 140,000 clones, about 60% of which appear only once. Overall study findings and caveats: The classifier reportedly diagnosed cytomegalovirus status with high specificity and sensitivity. Many donors carried some public TCRs, although rarity characterized most TCR sequences.

This chain joins TRBV6-5 and TRBJ2-3, with D perhaps TRBD1 (5 bases). Sequencing was performed on PBMCs. The clonotype comes from a woman aged 55-69 years in good health and CMV-seropositive. This chain's CDR3 is CASSTSREAFTQYF. The CDR3 bases are TGTGCCAGCAGTACCTCCAGGGAAGCGTTTACGCAGTATTTT.